The 10 T cell receptor beta chains below were found in one sample sequenced in a study of blood T cell repertoires in COVID-19. Some clones are missing from TCRdb's copy, which holds only in-frame ones; the method was immunoSEQ multiplex PCR. This table holds roughly 150,000 clones, about 83% found once. Sequencing input: peripheral blood. Receptors were obtained from a woman over 75 with COVID-19, enrolled during active disease.

This clone turned up a few times. The chain carries TRBV5-1 and TRBJ2-1, with 7 bases identical to TRBD2. The germline gives CDR1 SGHRS, CDR2 YFSETQ. The CDR3 extends over 15 amino acids. Unmatched junction bases numbered 6, after V lost 0 bases and J lost 6 bases. DNA for the CDR3: TGCGCCAGCAGCTTGGTGGCTAGCGGCTTCAATGAGCAGTTCTTC. It yields the protein CASSLVASGFNEQFF.

The chain links TRBV18 to TRBJ2-1; D call uncertain. V gave up 3 bases and J gave up 6 bases, with 9 bases separating them. This CDR3 is built from 13 residues. CDR1 KGHSH and CDR2 LQKENI come from the germline V gene. In DNA, the CDR3 is TGTGCCAGCTCACCGGGTCAGGTCAATGAGCAGTTCTTC. Translating it yields CASSPGQVNEQFF.

The chain joins TRBV5-1 to TRBJ2-7, with 7 bases lining up with TRBD2. Trimming at V came to 0 bases and at J to 3 bases, leaving 3 bases not matched to a gene. CDR1 and CDR2 (germline): SGHRS, YFSETQ. This CDR3 is built from 14 residues. The DNA for the CDR3 is TGCGCCAGCAGCTTGGACGCGGGAGTCTACGAGCAGTACTTC. This sequence encodes CASSLDAGVYEQYF.

The chain carries TRBV5-1 and TRBJ2-3, with TRBD2 identical over 15 bases. Looked up from germline, CDR1 is SGHRS and CDR2 is YFSETQ. The V gene end was trimmed by 4 bases and the J gene end by 4 bases; junction bases not matched to a gene: 7. There are 17 residues in the CDR3. The DNA for the CDR3 is TGCGCCAGCAGCCTGGGACTAGCGGGAGGTTATGCAGATACGCAGTATTTT. This sequence encodes CASSLGLAGGYADTQYF.

This clone was seen once. V is TRBV12-1 and J is TRBJ1-4; no check of the table's D call, TRBD1, against the DNA was made. TRBV12-1 is flagged as a pseudogene. The CDR3 sequence is 12 residues long. The CDR3 DNA reads TGTGCCATCGGGACAAAGAATGAAAAACTGTTTTTT. Its protein product is CAIGTKNEKLFF.

The rearrangement links TRBV14 to TRBJ2-7; the D gene is possibly TRBD2 (5 bases). V lost 0 bases to trimming and J lost 7 bases, with 10 bases between them. The germline CDR1 and CDR2 sequences are SGHDN and FVKESK. The CDR3 loop spans 13 amino acids. DNA of the CDR3: TGTGCCAGCAGCCAAGATCTGGGCGGGGAGCAGTACTTC. It yields the protein CASSQDLGGEQYF.

The rearrangement uses TRBV4-1 and TRBJ1-5; 7 positions match TRBD1. Germline loops: CDR1 MGHRA, CDR2 YSYEKL. CDR3 length: 19 amino acids. V shed 0 bases and J 5 bases; nucleotides not matched to a gene: 16. The CDR3 loop reads CASSQDPRDSRTGHQPQHF. In nucleotides, the CDR3 is TGCGCCAGCAGCCAAGACCCGCGGGACAGTAGGACTGGGCATCAGCCCCAGCATTTT.

V and J are TRBV27 and TRBJ2-2; no definite D call. Germline V gene lookup returns CDR1 MNHEY and CDR2 SMNVEV (reference sequence). Trimming shortened V by 0 bases and J by 6 bases, and 11 bases separated the two germline ends. The length of the CDR3 is 15 residues. The CDR3 spells CASSLSPLVPGELFF. For the CDR3, the DNA is TGTGCCAGCAGTTTATCGCCCCTAGTGCCCGGGGAGCTGTTTTTT.

J is TRBJ1-5 and V is TRBV7-9; 7 nucleotides align to TRBD1. CDR3 length: 15 residues. The V segment lost 3 bases and the J segment 5 bases; nucleotides outside the gene matches: 7. Germline CDR1 SEHNR, CDR2 FQNEAQ (reference sequence). This CDR3 is CASSFTLQGDQPQHF. The CDR3 DNA reads TGTGCCAGCAGCTTCACCCTCCAGGGGGATCAGCCCCAGCATTTT.

The chain joins TRBV10-3 to TRBJ2-5; 9 bases are a match to TRBD2. There are 16 residues in the CDR3. Germline lookup yields CDR1 ENHRY and CDR2 SYGVKD. J lost 3 bases, V lost 10 bases, and 15 bases had no gene match. The CDR3 reads CATTVAGGARKETQYF. The CDR3 DNA reads as TGTGCCACCACAGTGGCGGGGGGGGCGAGGAAAGAGACCCAGTACTTC.